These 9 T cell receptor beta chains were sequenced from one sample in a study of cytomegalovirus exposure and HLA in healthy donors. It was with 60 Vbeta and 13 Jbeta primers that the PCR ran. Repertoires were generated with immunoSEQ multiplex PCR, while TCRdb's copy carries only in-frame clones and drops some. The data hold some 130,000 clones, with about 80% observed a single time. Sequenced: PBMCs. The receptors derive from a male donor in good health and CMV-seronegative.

Here the CDR3 DNA reads TGTGCCAGTAGTCCTATTGATAGCAGCAATCAGCCCCAGCATTTT. Translation: CASSPIDSSNQPQHF. This chain joins TRBV19 and TRBJ1-5; D is ambiguous. Germline V gene sequence: CDR1 LNHDA, CDR2 SQIVND (reference sequence). Trimming left V 5 bases short and J 1 base short, with 12 bases between. CDR3 length: 15 amino acids.

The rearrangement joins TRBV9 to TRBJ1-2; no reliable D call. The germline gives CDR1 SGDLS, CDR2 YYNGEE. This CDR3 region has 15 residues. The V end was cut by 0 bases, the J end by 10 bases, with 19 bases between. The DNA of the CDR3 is TGTGCCAGCAGCGTAGACGAGGGAGGGCACTACGACTACACCTTC. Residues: CASSVDEGGHYDYTF.

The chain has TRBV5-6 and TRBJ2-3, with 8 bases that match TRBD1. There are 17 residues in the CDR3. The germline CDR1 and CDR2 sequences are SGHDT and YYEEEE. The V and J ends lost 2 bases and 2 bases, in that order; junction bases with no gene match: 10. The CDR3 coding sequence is TGTGCCAGCAGCTTTCCCGGGACAGGAGAACCCACAGATACGCAGTATTTT. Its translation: CASSFPGTGEPTDTQYF.

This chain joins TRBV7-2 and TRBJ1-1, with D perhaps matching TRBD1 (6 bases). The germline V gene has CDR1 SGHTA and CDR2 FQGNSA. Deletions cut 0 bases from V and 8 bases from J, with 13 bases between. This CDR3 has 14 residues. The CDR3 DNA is TGTGCCAGCAGCTTAGCGACAGGCCGGGTGGAAGCTTTCTTT. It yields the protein CASSLATGRVEAFF.

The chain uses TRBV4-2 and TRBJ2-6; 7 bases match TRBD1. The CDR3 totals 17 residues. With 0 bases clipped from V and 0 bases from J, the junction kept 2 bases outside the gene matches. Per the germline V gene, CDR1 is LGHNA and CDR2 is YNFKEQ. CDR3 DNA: TGTGCCAGCAGCCAAGATCGGGACAGCTCTGGGGCCAACGTCCTGACTTTC. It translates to CASSQDRDSSGANVLTF.

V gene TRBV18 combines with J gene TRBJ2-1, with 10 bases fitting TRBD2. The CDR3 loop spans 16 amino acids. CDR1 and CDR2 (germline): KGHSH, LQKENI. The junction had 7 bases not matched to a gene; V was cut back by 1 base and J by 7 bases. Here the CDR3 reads CASSPLGLARGNEQFF. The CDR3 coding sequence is TGTGCCAGCTCACCACTGGGACTAGCGAGAGGAAATGAGCAGTTCTTC.

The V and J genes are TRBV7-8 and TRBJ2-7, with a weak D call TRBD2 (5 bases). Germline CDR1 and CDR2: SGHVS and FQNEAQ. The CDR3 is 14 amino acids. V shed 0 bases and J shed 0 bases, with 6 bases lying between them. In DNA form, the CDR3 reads TGTGCCAGCAGCTTAGCGGGAGTCTCCTACGAGCAGTACTTC. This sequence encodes CASSLAGVSYEQYF.

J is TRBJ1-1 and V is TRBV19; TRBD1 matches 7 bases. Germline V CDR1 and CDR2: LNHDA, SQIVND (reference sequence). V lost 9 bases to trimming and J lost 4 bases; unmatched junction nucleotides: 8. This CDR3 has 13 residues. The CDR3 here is CASRGQGGTEAFF. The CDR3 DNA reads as TGTGCCAGCCGGGGGCAGGGGGGCACTGAAGCTTTCTTT.

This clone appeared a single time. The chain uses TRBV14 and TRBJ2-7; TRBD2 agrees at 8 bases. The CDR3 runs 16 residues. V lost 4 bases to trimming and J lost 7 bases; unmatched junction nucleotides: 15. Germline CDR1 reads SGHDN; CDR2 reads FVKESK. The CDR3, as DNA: TGTGCCAGCAGCCTCCGCTCGCGGGGGGCGCGGTGGGAGCAGTACTTC. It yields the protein CASSLRSRGARWEQYF.